Below are 22 T cell receptor beta chains sequenced from a single sample in a study of cytomegalovirus exposure and HLA in healthy donors. It was with 60 Vbeta and 13 Jbeta primers that the PCR ran. Clones were sequenced by immunoSEQ multiplex PCR, and TCRdb holds only the in-frame ones, with some missing. The sample records about 140,000 clones, about two thirds being singletons. Sequencing was performed on PBMCs. The receptors were sampled from a man aged 30 to 39 in good health and CMV-seropositive.

The chain uses TRBV2 and TRBJ2-5; D is possibly TRBD1 (8 bases). Trimming removed 4 bases from V and 4 bases from J, with 16 bases in between. The CDR3 is 15 residues long. Germline CDR1 is SNHLY and CDR2 is FYNNEI. Here the CDR3 DNA reads TGTGCCAGCAGTGCCGGACAGGGACTAATAGAGACCCAGTACTTC. It yields the protein CASSAGQGLIETQYF.

This chain uses TRBV19 with TRBJ2-5; no clear D. Trimming stripped 3 bases from V and 2 bases from J, with 10 bases between. The CDR3 is 14 residues long. The V gene's germline CDR1 is LNHDA and CDR2 SQIVND (reference sequence). The CDR3 DNA reads TGTGCCAGTAGTATGAACTACCGACAAGAGACCCAGTACTTC. Its translation is CASSMNYRQETQYF.

This clone has only a few counts. The genes are TRBV6-5 and TRBJ1-2; D may be TRBD1 (5 bases). Trimming took off 4 bases at V and 6 bases at J, with 18 bases between the two ends. Germline loops: CDR1 MNHEY, CDR2 SVGAGI. This CDR3 is built from 15 residues. The CDR3 nucleotides read TGTGCCAGCAGTTTATCAAGGGGATTACTGAATGGCTACACCTTC. It encodes CASSLSRGLLNGYTF.

The sample holds one count of this clone. This chain joins TRBV2 and TRBJ2-1, with 7 bases matching TRBD2. CDR1 is SNHLY and CDR2 is FYNNEI in the germline V gene. V lost 7 bases to trimming and J lost 5 bases; unmatched junction nucleotides: 8. The CDR3 is 14 residues long. The CDR3: CASTGLAVNNEQFF. DNA of the CDR3: TGTGCCAGCACCGGTCTAGCGGTAAACAATGAGCAGTTCTTC.

The V gene is TRBV5-6, the J gene TRBJ2-1, with 7 positions matching TRBD1. The J segment lost 4 bases and the V segment lost 1 base, leaving 5 bases of the junction unmatched. CDR1 and CDR2 (germline): SGHDT, YYEEEE. This CDR3 spans 15 amino acids. The CDR3 sequence: CASSLRDRRYNEQFF. The CDR3 region has the DNA TGTGCCAGCAGCTTGCGGGACAGACGATACAATGAGCAGTTCTTC. Together with reference TRBV5-6 and TRBJ2-1, the CDR3 gives the full variable domain: DAGVTQSPTHLIKTRGQQVTLRCSPKSGHDTVSWYQQALGQGPQFIFQYYEEEERQRGNFPDRFSGHQFPNYSSELNVNALLLGDSALYLCASSLRDRRYNEQFFGPGTRLTVL.

This clone was detected only a few times. The chain carries TRBV7-8 and TRBJ2-2; perhaps TRBD1 as D (6 bases). There are 15 residues in the CDR3. The V gene lost 7 bases and the J gene lost 3 bases, with 15 bases spanning the gap. The germline V gene encodes CDR1 SGHVS and CDR2 FQNEAQ. CDR3 nucleotides: TGTGCCAGCAAGGGGACACTGGCGGACACCGGGGAGCTGTTTTTT. Translation gives CASKGTLADTGELFF.

CDR3 DNA: TGTGCCAGCAGCGCTAGCGGGAGGGTCCCCTACAATGAGCAGTTCTTC. This sequence encodes CASSASGRVPYNEQFF. This chain joins TRBV7-3 and TRBJ2-1; TRBD2 agrees at 12 bases. Germline CDR1 is SGHTA and CDR2 is FQGTGA. The CDR3 runs 16 residues. V dropped 5 bases and J dropped 2; count of bases not matched to a gene: 4.

This chain joins TRBV5-1 and TRBJ2-1; 9 nucleotides match TRBD2. V was clipped by 4 bases and J by 6 bases; unmatched bases: 5. The CDR3 is 14 residues long. Germline V gene lookup returns CDR1 SGHRS and CDR2 YFSETQ. Written as DNA, the CDR3 is TGCGCCAGCAGCCCTAGCGGGGTGGGCAATGAGCAGTTCTTC. It codes for CASSPSGVGNEQFF.

The V gene is TRBV6-1, the J gene TRBJ1-2; tentative D call: TRBD1 (6 bases). From germline, CDR1 is MNHNS and CDR2 SASEGT. The V end lost 0 bases, the J end lost 2 bases, and 10 bases lay between the germline ends. This CDR3 comprises 15 residues. CDR3: CASSEAQGTNYGYTF. The DNA for the CDR3 is TGTGCCAGCAGTGAAGCGCAGGGGACCAACTATGGCTACACCTTC.

The genes are TRBV9 and TRBJ2-5, with D possibly matching TRBD1 (6 bases). Deletions cut 4 bases from V and 5 bases from J, with 21 bases between. The CDR3 sequence is 16 residues long. Germline CDR1 reads SGDLS; CDR2 reads YYNGEE. Written as DNA, the CDR3 is TGTGCCAGCAGCCCAACGACAGGCGAGACTGGGGAGACCCAGTACTTC. Protein sequence: CASSPTTGETGETQYF. Full variable domain (remainder filled in from reference TRBV9 and TRBJ2-5): DSGVTQTPKHLITATGQRVTLRCSPRSGDLSVYWYQQSLDQGLQFLIQYYNGEERAKGNILERFSAQQFPDLHSELNLSSLELGDSALYFCASSPTTGETGETQYFGPGTRLLVL.

CDR3 nucleotide sequence: TGTGCCAGCAGCAAGGGAAGCGGACCCTACGAGCAGTACTTC. This gives the protein CASSKGSGPYEQYF. This sequence joins TRBV9 and TRBJ2-7; perhaps TRBD2 as D (5 bases). Looked up from germline, CDR1 is SGDLS and CDR2 is YYNGEE. The V end was cut by 4 bases, the J end by 2 bases, with 13 bases between. This CDR3 region has 14 residues.

This clone was picked up a small number of times. V and J are TRBV28 and TRBJ1-6, with D hard to call. Between the trimmed V and J ends, which lost 8 bases and 0 bases, there was a span of 14 bases. CDR3 length: 16 amino acids. Germline V gives CDR1 MDHEN, CDR2 SYDVKM. The DNA of the CDR3 is TGTGCCAGCGTATCCGAAGGGAGCTCCTATAATTCACCCCTCCACTTT. It translates to CASVSEGSSYNSPLHF.

This sequence joins TRBV2 and TRBJ2-5; 10 bases are a match to TRBD1. The tail of the sequence fits TRBJ2-7 better, so the J call may be wrong. Germline V CDR1 and CDR2: SNHLY, FYNNEI. The CDR3 length is 14 residues. As DNA, the CDR3 is TGTGCCAGCAGTCTGGGACAGGGGTGGTACGAGCAGTACTTC. Translating it yields CASSLGQGWYEQYF.

This chain joins TRBV19 and TRBJ2-7, with 7 bases aligning to TRBD1. Trimming at V came to 3 bases and at J to 3 bases, leaving 5 bases not matched to a gene. The CDR3 sequence is 14 residues long. Germline V gene sequence: CDR1 LNHDA, CDR2 SQIVND (reference sequence). CDR3 nucleotides: TGTGCCAGTAGTATCCGGGGACAGATCTACGAGCAGTACTTC. Protein sequence: CASSIRGQIYEQYF.

The J gene is TRBJ2-7, the V gene TRBV10-2; 7 nucleotides agree with TRBD1. The CDR3 has 14 amino acids. The germline CDR1 and CDR2 sequences are WSHSY and SAAADI. V shed 5 bases and J 2 bases; nucleotides not matched to a gene: 6. The CDR3 sequence is CASSPTGSPYEQYF. In nucleotides, the CDR3 is TGCGCCAGCAGTCCGACAGGGTCACCCTACGAGCAGTACTTC.

The chain links TRBV11-3 to TRBJ2-7; 11 bases are a match to TRBD2. Losses at the gene ends were 1 base for V and 6 bases for J; bases not matched to a gene: 8. Germline assignment: CDR1 SGHNT and CDR2 YENEEA. This CDR3 contains 16 residues. CDR3 coding DNA: TGTGCCAGCAGCTTAGTCCGGGAACTAGCGGGAGCCGAGCAGTACTTC. Its protein is CASSLVRELAGAEQYF.

The genes are TRBV9 and TRBJ1-1, with D maybe TRBD1 (6 bases). Germline V gene sequence: CDR1 SGDLS, CDR2 YYNGEE. The CDR3 is 16 amino acids. Trimming stripped 5 bases from V and 2 bases from J, with 19 bases between. The chain's CDR3 is CASSRGTGLFNTEAFF. DNA of the CDR3: TGTGCCAGCAGTCGAGGAACAGGGCTTTTTAACACTGAAGCTTTCTTT.

This clone appeared a few times. The chain combines TRBV6-6 with TRBJ1-3; D uncertain. The CDR3 runs to 15 residues. V was clipped by 3 bases and J by 4 bases, with 13 bases between them. The germline gives CDR1 MNHNY, CDR2 SVGAGI (reference sequence). CDR3: CASSYRGRLGNTIYF. CDR3 bases: TGTGCCAGCAGTTATCGGGGTAGATTGGGAAACACCATATATTTT.

The CDR3 DNA reads as TGTGCCAGCACAAGGGGGACAAATAGCAATCAGCCCCAGCATTTT. Protein: CASTRGTNSNQPQHF. The chain employs TRBV2 and TRBJ1-5, with a possible D match to TRBD1 (6 bases). V lost 7 bases and J 0 bases, leaving 13 bases between the germline ends. This CDR3 is built from 15 residues. Germline V gene sequence: CDR1 SNHLY, CDR2 FYNNEI.

The rearrangement links TRBV30 to TRBJ2-1, with 10 nucleotides matching TRBD2. Germline V lookup: CDR1 GTSNPN, CDR2 SVGIG (reference sequence). This CDR3 has 14 amino acids. Losses at the gene ends were 2 bases for V and 7 bases for J; bases not matched to a gene: 5. CDR3 coding DNA: TGTGCCTGGAGTAGCGGGAGGGAATGGAATGAGCAGTTCTTC. Translation gives CAWSSGREWNEQFF.

The rearrangement joins TRBV18 to TRBJ2-7, with a tentative D call TRBD1 (6 bases). Germline V CDR1 and CDR2: KGHSH, LQKENI. CDR3 length: 16 residues. V was cut by 3 bases and J by 7 bases, with 22 bases left in between. The CDR3 loop reads CASSPGAGVASGEQYF. The CDR3 nucleotides are TGTGCCAGCTCACCCGGGGCAGGGGTTGCCAGTGGGGAGCAGTACTTC.

The rearrangement joins TRBV7-9 to TRBJ1-5, with a possible D match to TRBD1 (5 bases). The CDR3 is 15 amino acids. Germline V lookup: CDR1 SEHNR, CDR2 FQNEAQ (reference sequence). With 4 bases removed from V and 4 bases from J, the gap between germline ends came to 14 bases. The CDR3 region is CASSSARVGNQPQHF. The CDR3 DNA is TGTGCCAGCAGCTCCGCCAGGGTCGGTAATCAGCCCCAGCATTTT.